These 13 T cell receptor beta chains were sequenced from one sample in a study of radiotherapy plus CTLA-4 blockade in lung cancer. Repertoires were generated with immunoSEQ multiplex PCR, while TCRdb's copy carries only in-frame clones and drops some. The sample lists around 43,000 clones; 60% to 80% were seen once. The sample here was peripheral blood, taken from a patient treated with radiotherapy plus ipilimumab. Every receptor here comes from a human donor with non-small cell lung cancer who had stable disease on radiotherapy plus ipilimumab.

The chain carries TRBV9 and TRBJ2-2; D is unclear. Germline V gives CDR1 SGDLS, CDR2 YYNGEE. The CDR3 runs 16 residues. V was trimmed by 3 bases and J by 0 bases, leaving 12 bases between them. The CDR3 spells CASSAVERTNTGELFF. The CDR3 bases are TGTGCCAGCAGCGCAGTGGAGCGTACGAACACCGGGGAGCTGTTTTTT.

The J gene is TRBJ1-2, the V gene TRBV5-1, with D possibly being TRBD1 (5 bases). The CDR3 has 14 amino acids. Looked up from germline, CDR1 is SGHRS and CDR2 is YFSETQ. V was pared by 0 bases and J by 3 bases, with 9 bases between. CDR3 sequence reads: CASSLGQSHYGYTF. DNA of the CDR3: TGCGCCAGCAGCTTGGGACAGAGCCACTATGGCTACACCTTC.

This chain uses TRBV6-5 with TRBJ1-2; possibly TRBD1 for D (6 bases). Trimming cost V 8 bases and J 6 bases, with 13 bases left between them. Germline V gene data show CDR1 as MNHEY and CDR2 as SVGAGI. CDR3 size: 12 residues. The CDR3 region is CASRGGMDGYTF. The CDR3 nucleotides read TGTGCCAGCCGAGGGGGAATGGATGGCTACACCTTC.

This chain links TRBV7-2 with TRBJ2-3; 8 bases match TRBD1. The CDR3 loop spans 15 amino acids. With V trimmed by 5 bases and J by 2 bases, 6 bases remained unmatched. Per the germline V gene, CDR1 is SGHTA and CDR2 is FQGNSA. Here the CDR3 DNA reads TGTGCCAGCAGCCCACGGACAGGGTACACAGATACGCAGTATTTT. Translated: CASSPRTGYTDTQYF. Supplemented by reference TRBV7-2 and TRBJ2-3, the full variable domain reads GAGVSQSPSNKVTEKGKDVELRCDPISGHTALYWYRQSLGQGLEFLIYFQGNSAPDKSGLPSDRFSAERTGGSVSTLTIQRTQQEDSAVYLCASSPRTGYTDTQYFGPGTRLTVL.

The table lists this clone with a count of one. The chain combines TRBV29-1 with TRBJ1-5; no reliable D call. Trimming left V 4 bases short and J 3 bases short, with 13 bases between. Germline V gene lookup returns CDR1 SQVTM and CDR2 ANQGSEA. The CDR3 totals 14 residues. The CDR3 loop is CSVGTGSFNQPQHF. CDR3 nucleotides: TGCAGCGTTGGAACCGGGAGCTTCAATCAGCCCCAGCATTTT.

The chain combines TRBV7-6 with TRBJ2-5, with D hard to call. V was clipped by 5 bases and J by 1 base, with 14 bases between them. Germline CDR1 is SGHVS and CDR2 is FNYEAQ. The CDR3 contains 15 residues. CDR3 DNA sequence: TGTGCCAGCAGCATGGGTCAGAGGCCCCAAGAGACCCAGTACTTC. Protein sequence: CASSMGQRPQETQYF.

Note on this clone: The CDR3 does not close with the conserved phenylalanine or tryptophan, likely indicating a read error. J is TRBJ2-7 and V is TRBV6-6, with TRBD1 matching over 8 bases. J was trimmed by 0 bases and V by 6 bases; bases with no gene match: 1. CDR1 MNHNY and CDR2 SVGAGI come from the germline V gene (reference sequence). The CDR3 has 13 amino acids. The CDR3 protein is CASSDRGSYEQYL. CDR3 sequence (DNA): TGTGCCAGCAGCGACAGGGGCTCCTACGAGCAGTACCTC.

V gene TRBV5-1 combines with J gene TRBJ2-7, with 11 bases matching TRBD2. Judging by the DNA end, TRBJ2-1 fits better; the J call may be wrong. This CDR3 comprises 15 residues. Germline assignment: CDR1 SGHRS and CDR2 YFSETQ. CDR3 sequence reads: CASRSGTSGNNEQFF. CDR3 sequence (DNA): TGCGCCAGCAGGTCTGGGACTAGCGGAAACAATGAGCAGTTCTTC.

The table lists this clone with a count of one. This chain joins TRBV18 and TRBJ1-3, with D unresolved. The length of the CDR3 is 16 residues. CDR1 and CDR2 from the germline V gene are KGHSH and LQKENI. The V gene lost 2 bases and the J gene lost 2 bases, with 13 bases spanning the gap. CDR3 sequence reads: CASSPSASGTGNTIYF. The CDR3 bases are TGTGCCAGCTCACCATCTGCATCGGGGACTGGAAACACCATATATTTT. Full variable domain (remainder filled in from reference TRBV18 and TRBJ1-3): NAGVMQNPRHLVRRRGQEARLRCSPMKGHSHVYWYRQLPEEGLKFMVYLQKENIIDESGMPKERFSAEFPKEGPSILRIQQVVRGDSAAYFCASSPSASGTGNTIYFGEGSWLTVV.

This clone was picked up a small number of times. The V call is TRBV5-1, the J call TRBJ1-1; no firm D call. The ends were cut back, 1 base at V and 5 bases at J, with 12 bases in the middle. The germline V gene encodes CDR1 SGHRS and CDR2 YFSETQ. The CDR3 has 14 amino acids. The CDR3 coding sequence is TGCGCCAGCAGCTTGACGGGTAGTGGGACTGAAGCTTTCTTT. Translating it yields CASSLTGSGTEAFF. Full variable domain (remainder filled in from reference TRBV5-1 and TRBJ1-1): KAGVTQTPRYLIKTRGQQVTLSCSPISGHRSVSWYQQTPGQGLQFLFEYFSETQRNKGNFPGRFSGRQFSNSRSEMNVSTLELGDSALYLCASSLTGSGTEAFFGQGTRLTVV.

The chain uses TRBV29-1 and TRBJ2-3; unclear D gene. Germline CDR1 reads SQVTM; CDR2 reads ANQGSEA. The CDR3 has 11 residues. The ends were cut back, 6 bases at V and 4 bases at J, with 8 bases in the middle. The chain's CDR3 is CSVAHPDTQYF. The CDR3 DNA is TGCAGCGTCGCACATCCAGATACGCAGTATTTT.

The rearrangement links TRBV6-1 to TRBJ1-4; 7 nucleotides match TRBD1. The CDR3 length is 14 residues. V lost 5 bases to trimming and J lost 3 bases; unmatched junction nucleotides: 3. The germline CDR1 and CDR2 sequences are MNHNS and SASEGT. CDR3 in amino acids: CASSSGGANEKLFF. DNA of the CDR3: TGTGCCAGCAGTTCAGGGGGAGCTAATGAAAAACTGTTTTTT.

The rearrangement joins TRBV2 to TRBJ1-5; D is ambiguous. V was cut by 4 bases and J by 2 bases, with 12 bases left in between. The CDR3 spans 15 residues. CDR1 is SNHLY and CDR2 is FYNNEI in the germline V gene. The CDR3 spells CASSVQGRGNQPQHF. CDR3 in DNA: TGTGCCAGCAGTGTACAAGGTCGGGGCAATCAGCCCCAGCATTTT.